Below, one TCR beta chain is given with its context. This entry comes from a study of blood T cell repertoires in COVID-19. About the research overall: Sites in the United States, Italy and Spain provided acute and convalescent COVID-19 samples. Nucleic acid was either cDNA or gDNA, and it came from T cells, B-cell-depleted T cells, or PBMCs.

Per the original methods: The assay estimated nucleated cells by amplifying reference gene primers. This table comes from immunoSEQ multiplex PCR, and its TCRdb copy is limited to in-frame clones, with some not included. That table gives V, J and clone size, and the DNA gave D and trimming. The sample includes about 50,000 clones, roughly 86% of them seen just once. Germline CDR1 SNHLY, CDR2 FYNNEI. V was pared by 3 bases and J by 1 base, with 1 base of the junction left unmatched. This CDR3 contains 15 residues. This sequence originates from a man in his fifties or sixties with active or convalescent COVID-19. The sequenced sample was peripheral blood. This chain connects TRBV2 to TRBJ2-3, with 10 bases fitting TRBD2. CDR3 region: CASSDLAGGTDTQYF. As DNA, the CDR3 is TGTGCCAGCAGTGATCTAGCGGGGGGCACAGATACGCAGTATTTT.